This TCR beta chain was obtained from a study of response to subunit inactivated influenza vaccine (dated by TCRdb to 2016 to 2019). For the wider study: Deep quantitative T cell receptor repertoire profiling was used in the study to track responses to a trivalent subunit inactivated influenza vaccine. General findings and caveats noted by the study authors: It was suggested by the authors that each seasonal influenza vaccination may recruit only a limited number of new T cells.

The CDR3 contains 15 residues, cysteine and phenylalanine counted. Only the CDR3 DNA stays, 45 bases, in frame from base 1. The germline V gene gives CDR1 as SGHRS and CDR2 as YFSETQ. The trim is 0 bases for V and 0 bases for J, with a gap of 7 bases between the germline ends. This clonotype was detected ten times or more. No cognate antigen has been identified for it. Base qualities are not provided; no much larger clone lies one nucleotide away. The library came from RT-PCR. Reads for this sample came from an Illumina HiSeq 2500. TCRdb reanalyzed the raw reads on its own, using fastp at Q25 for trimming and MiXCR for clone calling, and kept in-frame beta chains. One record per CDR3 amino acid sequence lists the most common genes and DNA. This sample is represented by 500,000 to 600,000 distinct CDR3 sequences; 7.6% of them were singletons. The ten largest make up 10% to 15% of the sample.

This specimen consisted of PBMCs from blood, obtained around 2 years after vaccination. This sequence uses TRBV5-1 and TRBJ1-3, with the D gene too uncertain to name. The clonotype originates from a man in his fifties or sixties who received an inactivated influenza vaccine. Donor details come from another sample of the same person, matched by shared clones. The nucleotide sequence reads TGCGCCAGCAGCTTGGCTCCGGGCTCTGGAAACACCATATATTTT. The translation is CASSLAPGSGNTIYF.